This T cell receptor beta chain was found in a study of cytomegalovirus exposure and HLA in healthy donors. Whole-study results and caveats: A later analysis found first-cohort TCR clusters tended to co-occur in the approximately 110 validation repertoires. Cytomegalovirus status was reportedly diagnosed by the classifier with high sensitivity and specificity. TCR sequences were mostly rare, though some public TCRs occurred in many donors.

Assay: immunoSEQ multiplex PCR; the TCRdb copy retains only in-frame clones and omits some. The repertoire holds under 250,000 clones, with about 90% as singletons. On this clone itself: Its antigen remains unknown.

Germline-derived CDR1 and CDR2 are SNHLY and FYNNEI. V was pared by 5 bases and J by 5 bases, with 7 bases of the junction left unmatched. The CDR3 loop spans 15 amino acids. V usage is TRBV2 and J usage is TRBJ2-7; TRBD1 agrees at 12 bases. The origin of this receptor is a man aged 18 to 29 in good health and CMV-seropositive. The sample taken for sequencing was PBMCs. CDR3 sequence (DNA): TGTGCCAGCAGTTTGGCGGGACAGGGGGCTGACGAGCAGTACTTC. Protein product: CASSLAGQGADEQYF.